This T cell receptor (beta chain) was sequenced during a study of blood T cells in healthy people across ages. The CDR3 has 14 amino acids. The germline CDR1 and CDR2 sequences are SEHNR and FQNEAQ (reference sequence). Trimming shortened V by 3 bases and J by 3 bases, and 6 bases separated the two germline ends. General study results and limits: More naive CD4+ cells and higher diversity were found in long-lived than in aged donors. Estimates of total diversity, which came from one million sequenced T cells, were considered to be underestimates.

Researchers report isolating at least 6 million PBMCs per sample. For the second PCR, which ran for roughly 7 to 11 cycles, a sample-barcoded 5' primer and a J-beta primer mix were used. TCRdb reanalysed the 5' RACE reads using MiXCR and keeps one entry per CDR3 protein. The table records 650,000 or so distinct CDR3 sequences, roughly half of them present only once. At least ten counts were recorded for this clonotype. Its antigen is not known. The receptor comes from a woman older than 75 in good health. This rearrangement joins TRBV7-9 to TRBJ1-6; D is ambiguous. The sample comprised blood. The CDR3 region is CASSLQNYNSPLHF. In DNA, the CDR3 is TGTGCCAGCAGCTTGCAGAACTATAATTCACCCCTCCACTTT.